Reported below is one T cell receptor (beta chain). The antigen remains undetermined. The record originates from a study of a mutant IDH1 vaccine in newly diagnosed glioma. Study as a whole: Weeks 35 and 47 hosted visits V12 and V13, respectively.

Germline lookup yields CDR1 SGHVS and CDR2 FNYEAQ. Trimming left V 4 bases short and J 3 bases short, with 15 bases between. The CDR3 is 15 amino acids. Whole-study results and caveats: Among top peripheral T cell clonotypes, changes seemed unrelated to pseudoprogression.

The time point here: week 47, end of study. Every vaccine dose comprised 300 ug of mutant IDH1 20-mer peptide plus topical imiquimod. The donors had new WHO grade 3 or 4 astrocytomas; these were IDH1-mutant and ATRX-lost. Repertoires were generated with immunoSEQ multiplex PCR, while TCRdb's copy carries only in-frame clones and drops some. The sample consists of roughly 35,000 clones, around 75% of them appearing once. The sequence was collected from a man aged 35-49 years with glioma. The sample in question was PBMCs, obtained from a glioma patient whose treatment included an IDH1 peptide vaccine. The gene calls are TRBV7-6 and TRBJ1-2; weak D call: TRBD1 (5 bases). The CDR3 nucleotides read TGTGCCAGCAGCTCCTACCGCGGGGGGGACTATGGCTACACCTTC. Its protein is CASSSYRGGDYGYTF.